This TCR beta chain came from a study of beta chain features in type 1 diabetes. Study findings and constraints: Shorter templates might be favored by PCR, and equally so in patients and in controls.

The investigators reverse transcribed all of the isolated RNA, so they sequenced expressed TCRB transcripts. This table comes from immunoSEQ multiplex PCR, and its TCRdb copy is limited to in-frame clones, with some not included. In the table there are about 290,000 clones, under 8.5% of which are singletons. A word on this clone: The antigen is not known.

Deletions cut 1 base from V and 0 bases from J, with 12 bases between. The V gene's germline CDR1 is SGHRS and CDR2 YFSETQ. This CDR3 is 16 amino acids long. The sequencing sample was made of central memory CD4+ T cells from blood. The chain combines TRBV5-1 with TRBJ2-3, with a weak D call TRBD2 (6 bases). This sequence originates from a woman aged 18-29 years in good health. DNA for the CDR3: TGCGCCAGCAGCTTGCCCGGGGGAACGAGCACAGATACGCAGTATTTT. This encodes CASSLPGGTSTDTQYF.